A selection of T cell receptor beta chains follows, all from one sample in a study of shared clonotypes between healthy human individuals. Data came from immunoSEQ multiplex PCR; TCRdb stores just in-frame clones and leaves some out. This table holds about 2 million clones, just under 95% found once. The sample consisted of naive CD8+ T cells sorted from blood. The receptors derive from a man younger than 30 in good health. CDR3s include the opening cysteine and the closing phenylalanine or tryptophan. A D gene is named only where the DNA matches it firmly. Rows may omit the clone size; those that give it use once, few, many or a size class.

J gene | V gene | D gene | clone size | CDR3 protein
TRBJ2-5 | TRBV9 | . | . | CASSPEGTIEETQYF
TRBJ2-1 | TRBV9 | TRBD2 | . | CASSYLAGGDEQFF
TRBJ1-1 | TRBV19 | . | . | CASSTGENTEAFF
TRBJ1-5 | TRBV5-8 | TRBD1 | . | CASSLGARGLDQPQHF
TRBJ1-6 | TRBV4-1 | . | once | CASSREGRGWPLHF
TRBJ2-5 | TRBV19 | . | . | CASRLAEQETQYF
TRBJ2-5 | TRBV7-3 | TRBD1 | . | CASSDRGETQYF
TRBJ1-1 | TRBV7-6 | . | once | CASSLDGATEAFF
TRBJ2-7 | TRBV2 | . | . | CASYSYEQYF
TRBJ2-7 | TRBV13 | TRBD1 | . | CASSLGQGGTFYEQYF
TRBJ1-5 | TRBV6-1 | . | . | CASSPYSNQPQHF
TRBJ2-5 | TRBV6-1 | . | . | CASSEEVRGGHQETQYF
TRBJ2-7 | TRBV27 | TRBD2 | . | CASSPTSGGHSYEQYF
TRBJ2-7 | TRBV7-2 | . | . | CASSLWVRYEQYF
TRBJ2-5 | TRBV27 | TRBD1 | . | CASSSGTGIETQYF
TRBJ2-7 | TRBV19 | . | . | CASSSGLSSYEQYF
TRBJ2-7 | TRBV28 | . | . | CASSGGDSFGHPQEQYF
TRBJ1-2 | TRBV7-6 | TRBD1 | . | CASSSGQGGTGYTF
TRBJ2-7 | TRBV10-2 | . | . | CASSETGYEQYF
TRBJ1-2 | TRBV5-1 | . | . | CASSLDWNPNYGYTF
TRBJ2-7 | TRBV4-3 | . | . | CASSQEEGIAYEQYF
TRBJ2-7 | TRBV5-1 | . | . | CASSFGLGRGPYEQYF
TRBJ2-2 | TRBV5-4 | TRBD1 | . | CASSLGTGTGELFF
TRBJ2-7 | TRBV27 | TRBD2 | . | CASRWSGTTYEQYF
TRBJ2-7 | TRBV9 | . | . | CASSVDDSLSYEQYF
TRBJ2-7 | TRBV11-2 | TRBD2 | . | CASSFASGISYEQYF
TRBJ2-7 | TRBV6-5 | TRBD2 | . | CASSPLAGYEQYF
TRBJ2-2 | TRBV28 | . | . | CASSFLEELFF